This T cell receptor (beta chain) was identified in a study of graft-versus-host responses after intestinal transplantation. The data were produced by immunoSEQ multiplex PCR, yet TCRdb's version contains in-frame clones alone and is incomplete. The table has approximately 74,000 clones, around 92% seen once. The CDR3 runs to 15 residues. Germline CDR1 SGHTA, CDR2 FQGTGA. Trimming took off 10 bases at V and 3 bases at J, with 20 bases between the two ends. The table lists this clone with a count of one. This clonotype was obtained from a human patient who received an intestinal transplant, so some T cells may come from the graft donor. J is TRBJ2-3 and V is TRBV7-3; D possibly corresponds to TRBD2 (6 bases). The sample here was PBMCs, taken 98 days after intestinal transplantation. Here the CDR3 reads CATDPPRERTDTQYF. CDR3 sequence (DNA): TGTGCCACCGACCCCCCCCGGGAGAGAACAGATACGCAGTATTTT. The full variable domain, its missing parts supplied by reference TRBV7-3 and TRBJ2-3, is GAGVSQTPSNKVTEKGKYVELRCDPISGHTALYWYRQSLGQGPEFLIYFQGTGAADDSGLPNDRFFAVRPEGSVSTLKIQRTERGDSAVYLCATDPPRERTDTQYFGPGTRLTVL.